This T cell receptor (beta chain) was sequenced for a study of blood T cells in healthy people across ages. This clonotype was counted between two and nine times. The CDR3 runs to 14 residues. Trimming stripped 4 bases from V and 10 bases from J, with 17 bases between. The V gene's germline CDR1 is SGHTA and CDR2 FQGNSA. A J-beta primer mix and a sample-barcoded 5' primer were used in a second PCR of roughly 7 to 12 cycles. TCRdb ran MiXCR on the 5' RACE reads and lists one entry per CDR3 protein. The sample consists of some 700,000 distinct CDR3 sequences, 35% to 45% of them appearing once. The chain recombines TRBV7-2 with TRBJ2-1; D is ambiguous. The source of this sequence is a woman aged 55 to 70 in good health. The sequencing sample was made of blood. CDR3 amino acids: CASSSPGILREQFF. The CDR3 nucleotides are TGTGCCAGCAGCTCACCCGGTATTCTCAGGGAGCAGTTCTTC.